The 30 T cell receptor beta chains reported below all come from one sample, sequenced in a study of T cell responses to AZD1222 COVID-19 vaccine. TCRdb's table, derived via immunoSEQ multiplex PCR, lists solely in-frame clones and lacks some. The repertoire has about 120,000 clones, about 89% of them found once; the top ten carry around 10%. The sequencing used peripheral blood, collected on day 0 of MenACWY control vaccination. The receptors shown here come from an adult in good health.

The V gene is TRBV29-1, the J gene TRBJ1-2; 10 nucleotides match TRBD1. Germline-derived CDR1 and CDR2 are SQVTM and ANQGSEA. The J segment lost 5 bases and the V segment lost 6 bases, leaving 6 bases of the junction unmatched. The CDR3 runs to 13 residues. In DNA form, the CDR3 reads TGCAGCGTGACAGGGGGCTCGTCGTATGGCTACACCTTC. It specifies CSVTGGSSYGYTF.

The J gene is TRBJ1-2, the V gene TRBV24-1, with 7 positions matching TRBD1. The V and J ends lost 5 bases and 1 base, in that order; junction bases with no gene match: 6. CDR1 is KGHDR and CDR2 is SFDVKD in the germline V gene. The length of the CDR3 is 15 residues. The CDR3 reads CATSGTNRGNYGYTF. CDR3 in DNA: TGTGCCACCAGTGGGACCAACAGGGGTAACTATGGCTACACCTTC.

CDR3 residues: CASSVGIGGQSEKLFF. As DNA, the CDR3 is TGTGCCAGCAGCGTAGGAATTGGGGGACAGAGTGAAAAACTGTTTTTT. The chain carries TRBV9 and TRBJ1-4; TRBD1 agrees at 7 bases. The V gene end was trimmed by 0 bases and the J gene end by 7 bases; junction bases not matched to a gene: 9. CDR1 SGDLS and CDR2 YYNGEE come from the germline V gene. This CDR3 region has 16 residues.

The chain carries TRBV30 and TRBJ2-1; 8 positions agree with TRBD2. CDR3 length equals 13 residues. Per germline, CDR1 GTSNPN and CDR2 SVGIG (reference sequence). J was trimmed by 4 bases and V by 4 bases; bases with no gene match: 3. CDR3 region: CAWNSGGYNEQFF. For the CDR3, the DNA is TGTGCCTGGAACAGCGGGGGTTACAATGAGCAGTTCTTC. Using reference TRBV30 and TRBJ2-1 for the parts outside the CDR3, the full variable domain is SQTIHQWPATLVQPVGSPLSLECTVEGTSNPNLYWYRQAAGRGLQLLFYSVGIGQISSEVPQNLSASRPQDRQFILSSKKLLLSDSGFYLCAWNSGGYNEQFFGPGTRLTVL.

The chain uses TRBV11-2 and TRBJ1-1; D is undetermined. The CDR3 is made up of 14 amino acids. The germline V gene has CDR1 SGHAT and CDR2 FQNNGV. V lost 1 base, J lost 6 bases, and 12 bases lay in between. The CDR3 DNA reads as TGTGCCAGCAGCTTAGTTGGATTGTCCCCTGAAGCTTTCTTT. This translates into CASSLVGLSPEAFF.

This chain joins TRBV7-9 and TRBJ2-7, with TRBD1 matching over 11 bases. This CDR3 region has 14 residues. The germline gives CDR1 SEHNR, CDR2 FQNEAQ (reference sequence). Trimming at V came to 5 bases and at J to 3 bases, leaving 3 bases not matched to a gene. This CDR3 reads CASSPGTGGYEQYF. In DNA form, the CDR3 reads TGTGCCAGCAGCCCCGGGACAGGGGGCTACGAGCAGTACTTC.

This chain uses TRBV5-4 with TRBJ2-1; weak D call: TRBD1 (6 bases). There are 15 residues in the CDR3. CDR1 SGHNT and CDR2 YYREEE come from the germline V gene (reference sequence). V dropped 1 base and J dropped 4 bases, with 12 bases sitting between them. CDR3: CASSLNPGEYNEQFF. The CDR3 DNA follows: TGTGCCAGCAGCTTGAATCCAGGGGAGTACAATGAGCAGTTCTTC. Full variable domain (outside the CDR3, taken from reference TRBV5-4 and TRBJ2-1): ETGVTQSPTHLIKTRGQQVTLRCSSQSGHNTVSWYQQALGQGPQFIFQYYREEENGRGNFPPRFSGLQFPNYSSELNVNALELDDSALYLCASSLNPGEYNEQFFGPGTRLTVL.

The chain recombines TRBV7-2 with TRBJ1-1; D gene uncertain. The germline V and J ends were trimmed by 2 bases and 3 bases, with 13 bases remaining between them. This CDR3 has 15 residues. Germline V gene sequence: CDR1 SGHTA, CDR2 FQGNSA. The CDR3: CASSLMSTGDTEAFF. The DNA for the CDR3 is TGTGCCAGCAGCTTAATGTCTACTGGGGACACTGAAGCTTTCTTT. The full variable domain, rest sourced from reference TRBV7-2 and TRBJ1-1, is GAGVSQSPSNKVTEKGKDVELRCDPISGHTALYWYRQSLGQGLEFLIYFQGNSAPDKSGLPSDRFSAERTGGSVSTLTIQRTQQEDSAVYLCASSLMSTGDTEAFFGQGTRLTVV.

The V call is TRBV5-5, the J call TRBJ1-1; TRBD1 might be the D (6 bases). The CDR3 runs to 14 residues. CDR1 and CDR2 (germline): SGHKS, YYEKEE (reference sequence). V dropped 2 bases and J dropped 5 bases, with 13 bases sitting between them. CDR3 amino acids: CASSFYRDGTEAFF. The CDR3 nucleotides are TGTGCCAGCAGCTTTTACAGGGACGGGACTGAAGCTTTCTTT. The variable domain in full, with the rest retrieved from reference TRBV5-5 and TRBJ1-1, is DAGVTQSPTHLIKTRGQQVTLRCSPISGHKSVSWYQQVLGQGPQFIFQYYEKEERGRGNFPDRFSARQFPNYSSELNVNALLLGDSALYLCASSFYRDGTEAFFGQGTRLTVV.

This clone was observed once. The rearrangement uses TRBV6-1 and TRBJ1-2, with a weak D call TRBD1 (6 bases). The CDR3 is 16 amino acids. In germline, CDR1 is MNHNS, CDR2 SASEGT. V was trimmed by 0 bases and J by 8 bases, leaving 19 bases between them. This chain's CDR3 is CASSEAAGAIVSGYTF. The CDR3, as DNA: TGTGCCAGCAGTGAAGCCGCAGGGGCCATTGTTTCGGGCTACACCTTC.

The chain couples TRBV2 to TRBJ1-2, with D possibly matching TRBD1 (6 bases). Germline assignment: CDR1 SNHLY and CDR2 FYNNEI. The ends were cut back, 4 bases at V and 4 bases at J, with 13 bases in the middle. CDR3 size: 14 residues. This chain's CDR3 is CASSGLRQAYGYTF. In DNA form, the CDR3 reads TGTGCCAGCAGTGGGCTTCGACAGGCCTATGGCTACACCTTC.

This clone was detected once. The chain links TRBV5-1 to TRBJ2-3; D gene unclear. Germline V gene data show CDR1 as SGHRS and CDR2 as YFSETQ. This CDR3 comprises 13 residues. V was shortened by 7 bases and J by 5 bases, with 14 bases between the two germline ends. The CDR3 DNA sequence: TGCGCCAGCGTGTATCGAGCAGGAGATACGCAGTATTTT. Translation: CASVYRAGDTQYF.

This chain connects TRBV3-1 (or the pseudogene TRBV3-2) to TRBJ2-4; D is perhaps TRBD2 (6 bases). The V and J ends lost 0 bases and 1 base respectively, with 16 bases between them. This CDR3 is 18 amino acids long. The germline V gene encodes CDR1 LGHDT and CDR2 YNNKEL (reference sequence). The CDR3 coding sequence is TGTGCCAGCAGCCAAGAAGCCCCTGGCGGGGCCGCCAAAAACATTCAGTACTTC. It translates to CASSQEAPGGAAKNIQYF.

CDR3 sequence: CASGGTSGYNEQFF. The DNA for the CDR3 is TGTGCCAGCGGAGGGACTAGCGGGTACAATGAGCAGTTCTTC. The rearrangement links TRBV2 to TRBJ2-1; the match to TRBD2 covers 12 bases. This CDR3 is built from 14 residues. V trimming: 8 bases; J trimming: 4 bases; junction bases outside the gene matches: 3. Germline CDR1 SNHLY, CDR2 FYNNEI.

The rearrangement joins TRBV28 to TRBJ1-2, with 7 bases lining up with TRBD1. This CDR3 contains 16 residues. Trimming at V came to 2 bases and at J to 8 bases, leaving 14 bases not matched to a gene. Germline V gene sequence: CDR1 MDHEN, CDR2 SYDVKM. CDR3 residues: CASSLARQGTRRGYTF. The CDR3 DNA reads as TGTGCCAGCAGTTTAGCGAGACAGGGTACCCGAAGGGGCTACACCTTC.

V is TRBV18 and J is TRBJ2-5; D uncertain. Germline V gives CDR1 KGHSH, CDR2 LQKENI. The germline V and J ends were trimmed by 0 bases and 5 bases, with 13 bases remaining between them. The CDR3 has 15 amino acids. The CDR3 reads CASSPPVSPRETQYF. The CDR3 DNA sequence: TGTGCCAGCTCACCACCCGTGTCCCCGCGGGAGACCCAGTACTTC.

This chain uses TRBV19 with TRBJ1-5; 8 nucleotides match TRBD1. This CDR3 is built from 16 residues. V trimming: 5 bases; J trimming: 3 bases; junction bases outside the gene matches: 9. From germline, CDR1 is LNHDA and CDR2 SQIVND (reference sequence). The CDR3 bases are TGTGCCAGTAGTGCATTGCAGGGGGCTGCCAATCAGCCCCAGCATTTT. Translated: CASSALQGAANQPQHF.

This clone showed up just once. The chain combines TRBV6-5 with TRBJ2-7; the D is unclear. In germline, CDR1 is MNHEY, CDR2 SVGAGI. V lost 4 bases and J lost 4, with 11 bases in between. CDR3 length: 13 residues. CDR3 DNA sequence: TGTGCCAGCAGTTCGGAGATTTGGTACGAGCAGTACTTC. Residues: CASSSEIWYEQYF.

This rearrangement joins TRBV5-6 to TRBJ2-3; 8 nucleotides line up with TRBD2. V was clipped by 1 base and J by 0 bases; unmatched bases: 4. Looked up from germline, CDR1 is SGHDT and CDR2 is YYEEEE. CDR3 size: 16 residues. Here the CDR3 reads CASSLQLAASTDTQYF. CDR3 DNA sequence: TGTGCCAGCAGCTTGCAACTAGCGGCTAGCACAGATACGCAGTATTTT.

This chain links TRBV12-3 or TRBV12-4 with TRBJ2-1, with 12 bases identical to TRBD2. V was pared by 5 bases and J by 9 bases, with 2 bases of the junction left unmatched. There are 13 residues in the CDR3. The CDR3 region has the DNA TGTGCCAGCAGTAAGGGACTAGCGGGTGAGCAGTTCTTC. Translated, it gives CASSKGLAGEQFF.

The genes are TRBV4-3 and TRBJ2-3, with D uncertain. Germline V lookup: CDR1 LGHNA, CDR2 YSLEER. The CDR3 loop spans 16 amino acids. Trimming stripped 0 bases from V and 2 bases from J, with 12 bases between. The CDR3: CASSQDITAVTDTQYF. In DNA form, the CDR3 reads TGCGCCAGCAGCCAAGATATCACTGCAGTCACAGATACGCAGTATTTT.

The chain carries TRBV2 and TRBJ2-1; tentative D call: TRBD2 (7 bases). The CDR3 length is 19 residues. The germline gives CDR1 SNHLY, CDR2 FYNNEI. Trimming removed 6 bases at V and 7 bases at J, with 31 bases between. The CDR3 reads CASSNMRRSLRGALNEQFF. Here the CDR3 DNA reads TGTGCCAGCAGCAACATGCGAAGGTCACTCCGGGGGGCGTTGAATGAGCAGTTCTTC.

The rearrangement uses TRBV12-3 or TRBV12-4 and TRBJ1-1; D gene ambiguous. V dropped 7 bases and J dropped 7 bases, with 10 bases sitting between them. This CDR3 comprises 11 residues. As DNA, the CDR3 is TGTGCCAGCACCATTTGGCATGAAGCTTTCTTT. Protein product: CASTIWHEAFF.

J is TRBJ1-1 and V is TRBV6-1, with D uncertain. Deletions cut 3 bases from V and 3 bases from J, with 8 bases between. CDR1 is MNHNS, CDR2 SASEGT, per germline. The CDR3 is made up of 13 amino acids. The CDR3 DNA reads TGTGCCAGCAGTGAGAAGGGTTACACTGAAGCTTTCTTT. Residues: CASSEKGYTEAFF.

This clone has only a few counts. The chain employs TRBV5-1 and TRBJ1-1, with 9 bases identical to TRBD1. CDR3 length: 16 amino acids. Germline assignment: CDR1 SGHRS and CDR2 YFSETQ. With 4 bases clipped from V and 1 base from J, the junction kept 8 bases outside the gene matches. CDR3 region: CASSLDPDRGNTEAFF. In DNA, the CDR3 is TGCGCCAGCAGCCTCGACCCGGACAGGGGGAACACTGAAGCTTTCTTT.

V and J are TRBV5-1 and TRBJ2-5; D gene uncertain. The germline V gene encodes CDR1 SGHRS and CDR2 YFSETQ. This CDR3 comprises 16 residues. V lost 3 bases, J lost 4 bases, and 19 bases lay in between. For the CDR3, the DNA is TGCGCCAGCAGCTACGACCACCGGGTAGGCATAGAGACCCAGTACTTC. It is translated as CASSYDHRVGIETQYF.

The chain carries TRBV13 and TRBJ2-7; 9 positions agree with TRBD1. This CDR3 spans 15 amino acids. J was trimmed by 3 bases and V by 5 bases; bases with no gene match: 8. CDR1 PRHDT and CDR2 FYEKMQ come from the germline V gene (reference sequence). Written as DNA, the CDR3 is TGTGCCAGCAGCGGCGCCGGGACAGGGAGCTACGAGCAGTACTTC. Protein: CASSGAGTGSYEQYF.

This rearrangement joins TRBV4-3 to TRBJ2-1; 11 bases fit TRBD2. Germline CDR1 LGHNA, CDR2 YSLEER. The CDR3 runs 16 residues. With V trimmed by 4 bases and J by 9 bases, 11 bases remained unmatched. The CDR3 sequence: CASSLSGTSGTSEQFF. The CDR3, as DNA: TGCGCCAGCAGCCTCTCCGGGACTAGCGGAACGAGTGAGCAGTTCTTC.

This sequence joins TRBV11-3 and TRBJ2-7, with 8 bases identical to TRBD1. Losses at the gene ends were 4 bases for V and 2 bases for J; bases not matched to a gene: 4. The CDR3 has 14 residues. Per the germline V gene, CDR1 is SGHNT and CDR2 is YENEEA. In DNA form, the CDR3 reads TGTGCCAGCAGCTCGCCACAGGGGGCCTACGAGCAGTACTTC. This sequence encodes CASSSPQGAYEQYF.

V usage is TRBV6-1 and J usage is TRBJ1-5, with 7 bases fitting TRBD1. The CDR3 runs 15 residues. Germline CDR1 MNHNS, CDR2 SASEGT. V lost 8 bases and J lost 3; bases outside the gene matches: 10. The CDR3 sequence is CASEKGRGINQPQHF. The CDR3 DNA reads TGTGCCAGCGAAAAGGGCAGGGGGATCAATCAGCCCCAGCATTTT.